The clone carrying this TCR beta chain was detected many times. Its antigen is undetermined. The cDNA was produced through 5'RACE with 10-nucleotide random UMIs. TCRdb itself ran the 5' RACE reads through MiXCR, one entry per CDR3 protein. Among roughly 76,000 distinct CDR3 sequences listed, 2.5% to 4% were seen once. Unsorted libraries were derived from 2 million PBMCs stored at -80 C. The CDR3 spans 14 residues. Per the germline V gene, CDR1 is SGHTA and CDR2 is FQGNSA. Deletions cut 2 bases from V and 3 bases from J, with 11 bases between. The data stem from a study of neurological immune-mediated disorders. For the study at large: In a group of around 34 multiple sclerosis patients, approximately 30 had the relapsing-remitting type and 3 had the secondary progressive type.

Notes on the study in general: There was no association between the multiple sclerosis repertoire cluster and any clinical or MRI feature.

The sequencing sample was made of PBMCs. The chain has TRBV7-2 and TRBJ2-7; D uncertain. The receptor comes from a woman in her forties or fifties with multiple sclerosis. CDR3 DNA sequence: TGTGCCAGCAGCTTAACTCCTGGTAACTACGAGCAGTACTTC. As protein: CASSLTPGNYEQYF. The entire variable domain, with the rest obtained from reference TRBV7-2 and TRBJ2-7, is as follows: GAGVSQSPSNKVTEKGKDVELRCDPISGHTALYWYRQSLGQGLEFLIYFQGNSAPDKSGLPSDRFSAERTGGSVSTLTIQRTQQEDSAVYLCASSLTPGNYEQYFGPGTRLTVT.